This section outlines one TCR beta chain sequence together with its context. CDR3 length: 16 amino acids. V shed 4 bases and J 0 bases; nucleotides not matched to a gene: 8. Looked up from germline, CDR1 is LNHDA and CDR2 is SQIVND (reference sequence). This entry comes from a study of control samples from healthy donors and cancer patients. Measured with immunoSEQ multiplex PCR; TCRdb has only the in-frame clones, and not every one. The table records 100,000 to 120,000 clones, 85% to 90% of them present only once. This chain uses TRBV19 with TRBJ1-2, with 7 bases fitting TRBD1. This receptor was taken from a woman aged 60-75 years with lung cancer. Material for sequencing was PBMCs. The CDR3 DNA reads as TGTGCCAGTAGTAAACTCACAGGGGCGACTAACTATGGCTACACCTTC. This translates into CASSKLTGATNYGYTF.